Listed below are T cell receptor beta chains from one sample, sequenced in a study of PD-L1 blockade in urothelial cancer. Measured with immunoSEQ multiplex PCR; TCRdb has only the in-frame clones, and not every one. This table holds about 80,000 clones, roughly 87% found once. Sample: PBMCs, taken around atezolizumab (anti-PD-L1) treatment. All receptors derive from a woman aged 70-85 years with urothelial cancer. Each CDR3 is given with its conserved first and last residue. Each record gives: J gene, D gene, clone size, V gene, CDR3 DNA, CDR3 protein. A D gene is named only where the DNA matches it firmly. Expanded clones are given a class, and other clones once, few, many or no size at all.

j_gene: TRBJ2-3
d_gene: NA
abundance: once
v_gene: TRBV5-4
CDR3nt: TGTGCCAGCAGCCCCCTTTGGGAGGGGGGGCGGAGAGATACGCAGTATTTT
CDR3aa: CASSPLWEGGRRDTQYF

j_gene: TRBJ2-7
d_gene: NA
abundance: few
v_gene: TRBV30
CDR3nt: TGTGCCTGCCAGGGGATTTCCTACGAGCAGTACTTC
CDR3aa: CACQGISYEQYF

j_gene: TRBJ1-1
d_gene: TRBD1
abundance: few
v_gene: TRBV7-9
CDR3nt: TGTGCCAGCAGAGGAACCGGGACAGGCCACAAAGCTTTCTTT
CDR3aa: CASRGTGTGHKAFF

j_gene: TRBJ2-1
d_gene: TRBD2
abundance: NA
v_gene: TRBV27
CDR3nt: TGTGCCAGCAGTTTCCGGACTAGATACAATGAGCAGTTCTTC
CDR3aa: CASSFRTRYNEQFF

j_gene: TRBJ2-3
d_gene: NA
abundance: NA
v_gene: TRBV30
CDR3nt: TGTGCCTGGAGTGTACTCTGGGGGGACTTGACTAGCACAGATACGCAGTATTTT
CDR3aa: CAWSVLWGDLTSTDTQYF

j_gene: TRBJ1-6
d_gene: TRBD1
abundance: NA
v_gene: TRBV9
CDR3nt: TGTGCCAGCAGCCCCCGACAGGGAAATTCACCCCTCCACTTT
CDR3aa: CASSPRQGNSPLHF

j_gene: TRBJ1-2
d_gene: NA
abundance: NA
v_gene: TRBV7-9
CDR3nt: TGTGCCAGCAGCTACATCTATGGCTACACCTTC
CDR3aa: CASSYIYGYTF

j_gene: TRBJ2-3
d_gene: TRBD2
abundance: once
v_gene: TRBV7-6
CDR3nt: TGTGCCAGCAGCTCCCGACTAGCGGGAGTTGAAACGCAGTATTTT
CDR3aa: CASSSRLAGVETQYF

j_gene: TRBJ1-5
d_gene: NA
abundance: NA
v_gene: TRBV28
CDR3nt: TGTGCCAGCAGTTTTAGGGGTGAGCATCAGCCCCAGCATTTT
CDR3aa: CASSFRGEHQPQHF

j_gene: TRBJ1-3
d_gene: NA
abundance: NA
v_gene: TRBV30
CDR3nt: TGTGCCTGGGGTCGGGGGACGGGAGGAAACACCATATATTTT
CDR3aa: CAWGRGTGGNTIYF

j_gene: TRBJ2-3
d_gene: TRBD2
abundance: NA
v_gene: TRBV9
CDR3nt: TGTGCCAGCAGCGTAGGGGTTAGCGGGTCCACAGATACGCAGTATTTT
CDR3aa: CASSVGVSGSTDTQYF

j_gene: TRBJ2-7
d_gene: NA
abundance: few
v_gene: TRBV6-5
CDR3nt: TGTGCCAGCAGTTACAGTCAGGGGGGCGCCTACGAGCAGTACTTC
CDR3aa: CASSYSQGGAYEQYF

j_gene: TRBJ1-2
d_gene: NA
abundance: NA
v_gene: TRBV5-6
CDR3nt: TGTGCCAGCAGCTTGTCAGGGTTTACTGGCTACACCTTC
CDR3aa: CASSLSGFTGYTF

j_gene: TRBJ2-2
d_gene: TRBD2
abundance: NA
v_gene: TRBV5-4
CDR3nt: TGTGCCAGCAGCTTGGCCTCGGGGACTAGTGGCACCGGGGAGCTGTTTTTT
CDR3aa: CASSLASGTSGTGELFF

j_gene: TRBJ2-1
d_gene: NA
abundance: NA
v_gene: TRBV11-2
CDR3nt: TGTGCCAGCAGCTTAGGCGGATACAATGAGCAGTTCTTC
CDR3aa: CASSLGGYNEQFF

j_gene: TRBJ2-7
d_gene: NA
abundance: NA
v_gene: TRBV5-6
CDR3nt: TGTGCCAGCAGCCCGCCTGGAGGGGTCGCCCAATTGTTCTACGAGCAGTACTTC
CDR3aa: CASSPPGGVAQLFYEQYF

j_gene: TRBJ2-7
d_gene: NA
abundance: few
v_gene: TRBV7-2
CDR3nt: TGTGCCAGCAGCTTAATGCTGGGGTTTGGGAGTAGTGAGCAGTACTTC
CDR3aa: CASSLMLGFGSSEQYF

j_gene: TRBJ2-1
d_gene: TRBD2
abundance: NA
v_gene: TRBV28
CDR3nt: TGTGCCAGCAGAACAAGAGCGGGGGGATTATACAATGAGCAGTTCTTC
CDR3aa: CASRTRAGGLYNEQFF

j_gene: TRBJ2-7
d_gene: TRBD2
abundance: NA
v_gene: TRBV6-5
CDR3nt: TGTGCCAGCAGTTACTCGACGGGGGGGCCCTACGAGCAGTACTTC
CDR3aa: CASSYSTGGPYEQYF

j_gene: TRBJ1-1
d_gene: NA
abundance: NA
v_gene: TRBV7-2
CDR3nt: TGTGCCAGCAGCTTCAGTCAGAACACTGAAGCTTTCTTT
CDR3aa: CASSFSQNTEAFF

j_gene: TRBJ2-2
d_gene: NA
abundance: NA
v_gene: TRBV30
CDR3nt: TGTGCCTGGACCTCCGGAGTTTCGAACACCGGGGAGCTGTTTTTT
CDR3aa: CAWTSGVSNTGELFF

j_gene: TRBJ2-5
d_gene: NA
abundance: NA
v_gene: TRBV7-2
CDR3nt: TGTGCCAGCAGCTTAGGTTTCGTGGGGGGGCGGGAGACCCAGTACTTC
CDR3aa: CASSLGFVGGRETQYF

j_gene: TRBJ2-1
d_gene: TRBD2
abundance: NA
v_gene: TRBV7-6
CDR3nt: TGTGCCAGCAGCTTAGGGTGGGCGGGAGGCTACAATGAGCAGTTCTTC
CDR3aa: CASSLGWAGGYNEQFF

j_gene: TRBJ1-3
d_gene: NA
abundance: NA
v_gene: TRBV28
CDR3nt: TGTGCCAGCCGCGACGGGTACTCTGGAAACACCATATATTTT
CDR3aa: CASRDGYSGNTIYF

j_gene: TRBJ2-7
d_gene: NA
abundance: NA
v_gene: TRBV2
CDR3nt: TGTGCCAGCAGTGTTTCAGGGGCGTACGAGCAGTACTTC
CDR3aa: CASSVSGAYEQYF

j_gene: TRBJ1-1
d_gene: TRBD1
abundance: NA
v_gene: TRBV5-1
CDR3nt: TGCGCCAGCAGCCGGACAGGGCCTGAAAACACTGAAGCTTTCTTT
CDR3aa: CASSRTGPENTEAFF

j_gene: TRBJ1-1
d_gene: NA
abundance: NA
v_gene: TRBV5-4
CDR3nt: TGTGCCAGCAGCTTCTCCAGCGGCACTGAAGCTTTCTTT
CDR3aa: CASSFSSGTEAFF

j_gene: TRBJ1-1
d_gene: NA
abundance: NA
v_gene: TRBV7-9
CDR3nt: TGTGCCAGCAGCCAGACTGGACAGCTGAACACTGAAGCTTTCTTT
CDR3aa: CASSQTGQLNTEAFF

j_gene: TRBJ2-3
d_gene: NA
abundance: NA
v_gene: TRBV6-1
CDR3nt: TGTGCCAGCAGTGAACTACGTCCTGGCACAGATACGCAGTATTTT
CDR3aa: CASSELRPGTDTQYF